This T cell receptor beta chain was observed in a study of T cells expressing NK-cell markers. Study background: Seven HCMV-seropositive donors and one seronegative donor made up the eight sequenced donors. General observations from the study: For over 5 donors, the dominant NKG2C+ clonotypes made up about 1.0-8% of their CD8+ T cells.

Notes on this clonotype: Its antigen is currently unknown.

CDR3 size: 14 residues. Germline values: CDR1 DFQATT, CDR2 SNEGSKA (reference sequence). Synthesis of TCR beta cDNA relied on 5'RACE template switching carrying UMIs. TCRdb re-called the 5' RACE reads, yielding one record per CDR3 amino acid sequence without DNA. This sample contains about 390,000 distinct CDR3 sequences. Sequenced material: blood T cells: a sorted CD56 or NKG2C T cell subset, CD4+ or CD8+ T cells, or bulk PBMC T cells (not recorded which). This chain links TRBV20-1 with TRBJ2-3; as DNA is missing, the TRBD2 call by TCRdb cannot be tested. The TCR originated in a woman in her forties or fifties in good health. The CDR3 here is CSARVRGGTDTQYF.